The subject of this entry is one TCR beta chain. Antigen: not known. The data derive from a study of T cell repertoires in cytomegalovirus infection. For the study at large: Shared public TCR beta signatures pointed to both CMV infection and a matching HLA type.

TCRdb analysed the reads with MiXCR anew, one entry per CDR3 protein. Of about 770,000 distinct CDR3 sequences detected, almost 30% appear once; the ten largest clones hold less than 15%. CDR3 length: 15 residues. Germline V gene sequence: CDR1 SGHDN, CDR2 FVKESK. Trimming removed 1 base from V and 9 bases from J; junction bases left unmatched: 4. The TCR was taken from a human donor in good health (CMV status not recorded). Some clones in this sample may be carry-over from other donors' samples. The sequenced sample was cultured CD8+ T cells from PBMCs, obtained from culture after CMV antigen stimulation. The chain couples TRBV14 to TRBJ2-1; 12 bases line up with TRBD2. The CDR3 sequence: CASSQASGGAREQFF. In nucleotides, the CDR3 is TGTGCCAGCAGCCAAGCTAGCGGGGGGGCCCGTGAGCAGTTCTTC.